Listed below are T cell receptor beta chains from one sample, sequenced in a study of technical replicates of blood from a handful of donors. Only in-frame clones appear in the TCRdb table, and some are missing; sequencing was by immunoSEQ multiplex PCR. The profile shows under 85,000 clones, over 85% of them singletons. Sequencing was performed on T cells isolated from PBMCs. These receptors originate from a human donor in good health. Both conserved end residues are part of each CDR3. D genes are given only for firm matches. Only some rows state a clone size, as once, few, many or a class for expanded clones.

V gene,D gene,clone size,J gene,CDR3 DNA,CDR3 protein
TRBV7-9,NA,NA,TRBJ2-5,TGTGCCAGCAGCCCGGGACTCAAGGAGACCCAGTACTTC,CASSPGLKETQYF
TRBV5-1,NA,NA,TRBJ2-3,TGCGCCAGCAGCCGAATTCAAACTAGTTCCCAAGATACGCAGTATTTT,CASSRIQTSSQDTQYF
TRBV29-1,TRBD1,NA,TRBJ2-7,TGCAGCGTGGGCCCTTCGACAGGGGCTTCCGAGCAGTACTTC,CSVGPSTGASEQYF
TRBV7-8,NA,NA,TRBJ1-3,TGTGCCAGCAGCAAAACCCCGTTGACAGGATCTGGAAACACCATATATTTT,CASSKTPLTGSGNTIYF
TRBV30,TRBD1,NA,TRBJ1-1,TGTGCCTGGGGGACAGGGGGGGAAGCTTTCTTT,CAWGTGGEAFF
TRBV19,NA,NA,TRBJ1-1,TGTGCCAGTAGTATAGCACAGATGAACACTGAAGCTTTCTTT,CASSIAQMNTEAFF
TRBV7-9,NA,NA,TRBJ2-5,TGTGCCAGCAGCTTAGTATTGTACCAAGAGACCCAGTACTTC,CASSLVLYQETQYF
TRBV25-1,NA,NA,TRBJ2-7,TGTGCCAGCAGTGAAATGAGAAGGGGGTTCTACGAGCAGTACTTC,CASSEMRRGFYEQYF
TRBV27,NA,NA,TRBJ2-2,TGTGCCAGCAAGTGGAAACAGTACACCGGGGAGCTGTTTTTT,CASKWKQYTGELFF
TRBV6-1,NA,NA,TRBJ1-2,TGTGCCAGCAGTGAAGCTATCCAGGGAAACTATGGCTACACCTTC,CASSEAIQGNYGYTF
TRBV7-8,TRBD2,NA,TRBJ2-1,TGTGCCAGCAGCTTAGGGCTAGCGGGAGAGTTACGATTGTCCTACAATGAGCAGTTCTTC,CASSLGLAGELRLSYNEQFF
TRBV4-2,TRBD1,once,TRBJ2-2,TGTGCCAGCAGCCAAGAGACAGGGGAAATCACCGGGGAGCTGTTTTTT,CASSQETGEITGELFF
TRBV11-2,NA,NA,TRBJ1-2,TGTGCCAGCAGCTTTAGTAGGACAGCAATAGCTAACTATGGCTACACCTTC,CASSFSRTAIANYGYTF
TRBV4-2,TRBD1,NA,TRBJ1-4,TGTGCCAGCAGCCAGGCGTTTGGGACAGGTGATGAAAAACTGTTTTTT,CASSQAFGTGDEKLFF
TRBV7-3,NA,once,TRBJ1-1,TGTGCCAGCAGCTTATACAGGAACACTGAAGCTTTCTTT,CASSLYRNTEAFF
TRBV7-2,NA,NA,TRBJ1-5,TGTGCCAGCAGCTTAGGCAGATATAGCAATCAGCCCCAGCATTTT,CASSLGRYSNQPQHF
TRBV9,NA,NA,TRBJ2-2,TGTGCCAGCAGCGTATCCAGCGGTTTCGGAAACACCGGGGAGCTGTTTTTT,CASSVSSGFGNTGELFF
TRBV4-2,TRBD2,NA,TRBJ2-7,TGTGCCAGCAGCCAAGGATATAAGCGGGAGTTCTCCTACGAGCAGTACTTC,CASSQGYKREFSYEQYF
TRBV10-2,NA,NA,TRBJ1-4,TGCGCCAGCAGTCCCCAGGTCTTGGAAAAACTGTTTTTT,CASSPQVLEKLFF
TRBV30,TRBD1,NA,TRBJ2-7,TGTGCCTGGAGCCAGGGGGCAGCCTACGAGCAGTACTTC,CAWSQGAAYEQYF
TRBV6-6,TRBD1,once,TRBJ1-3,TGTGCCAGCAGGGGGACAGCAACTCTCTCTGGAAACACCATATATTTT,CASRGTATLSGNTIYF
TRBV23-1,NA,NA,TRBJ1-1,TGCGCCAGCAGTCATTCTAAACCACCGACTGAAGCTTTCTTT,CASSHSKPPTEAFF
TRBV4-3,NA,NA,TRBJ1-1,TGCGCCAGCAGCCAAGACCAATGGGGGGTGAACACTGAAGCTTTCTTT,CASSQDQWGVNTEAFF
TRBV1,NA,NA,TRBJ2-7,TGCACCAGCAGCCAAGAGGGAGGTAACTCCTACGAGCAGTACTTC,CTSSQEGGNSYEQYF